This T cell receptor (beta chain) originates from a study of blood T cell repertoires in COVID-19. About the study: In each case, the material was cDNA or gDNA derived from T cells, B-cell-depleted T cells, or PBMCs.

Per the germline V gene, CDR1 is MNHEY and CDR2 is SVGEGT. The CDR3 length is 17 residues. V was clipped by 0 bases and J by 0 bases, with 12 bases between them. Two negative PCRs, clearance, or symptom resolution had been documented for recovered Cohort 3 donors. TCRdb's table, derived via immunoSEQ multiplex PCR, lists solely in-frame clones and lacks some. Here the sample spans hundreds of thousands of clones, approximately 89% being singletons. V is TRBV6-2 or TRBV6-3 and J is TRBJ1-5, with D hard to call. This clonotype originated in a woman aged 35 to 49 who had recovered from COVID-19. Sequenced input: PBMCs or T cells enriched from blood (not recorded which). The CDR3, as DNA: TGTGCCAGCAGTTACTCGCCCAGAGGCTATAGCAATCAGCCCCAGCATTTT. Amino acids: CASSYSPRGYSNQPQHF.